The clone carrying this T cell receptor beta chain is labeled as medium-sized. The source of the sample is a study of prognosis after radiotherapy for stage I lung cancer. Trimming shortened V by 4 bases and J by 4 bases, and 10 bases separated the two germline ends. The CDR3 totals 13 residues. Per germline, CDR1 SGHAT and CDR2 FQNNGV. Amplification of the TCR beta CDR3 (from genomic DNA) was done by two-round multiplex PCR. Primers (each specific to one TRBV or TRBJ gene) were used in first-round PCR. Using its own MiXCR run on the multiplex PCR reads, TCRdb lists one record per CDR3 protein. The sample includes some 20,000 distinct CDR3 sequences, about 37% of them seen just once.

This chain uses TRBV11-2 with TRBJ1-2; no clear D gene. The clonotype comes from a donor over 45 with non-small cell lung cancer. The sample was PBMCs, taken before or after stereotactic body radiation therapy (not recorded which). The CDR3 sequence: CASSSGRSYGYTF. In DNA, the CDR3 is TGTGCCAGCAGCTCCGGGAGGTCCTATGGCTACACCTTC.